The next 23 T cell receptor beta chains were all read from a single sample in a study. TCRdb fed the 5' RACE reads into MiXCR, producing one record per CDR3 protein. This sample yields roughly 45,000 distinct CDR3 sequences, of which approximately 31% are seen a single time; about 4% belongs to the top ten. Material for sequencing was tumor-infiltrating memory CD4+ T cells sorted from the breast tumor. Subset denoted: memory CD4+ T cells, CD4+CD45RO+CD25-. These receptors came from a female donor with breast cancer.

The chain carries TRBV4-2 and TRBJ2-5; 10 bases are a match to TRBD2. Germline V gives CDR1 LGHNA, CDR2 YNFKEQ. With 0 bases clipped from V and 7 bases from J, the junction kept 2 bases outside the gene matches. This CDR3 has 14 residues. CDR3 nucleotides: TGTGCCAGCAGCCAAGATCGGACTAGCGGGACCCAGTACTTC. It encodes CASSQDRTSGTQYF.

The chain carries TRBV12-3 or TRBV12-4 and TRBJ2-4; no reliable D call. This CDR3 has 14 amino acids. The V end was cut by 4 bases, the J end by 2 bases, with 9 bases between. CDR3 loop: CASSSGGSKNIQYF. The CDR3 DNA follows: TGTGCCAGCAGTTCAGGCGGATCCAAAAACATTCAGTACTTC.

The rearrangement links TRBV29-1 to TRBJ1-1, with D unresolved. Trimming removed 3 bases at V and 5 bases at J, with 7 bases between. The CDR3 contains 11 residues. The germline gives CDR1 SQVTM, CDR2 ANQGSEA. CDR3 bases: TGCAGCGTTGACGTTTTAACTGAAGCTTTCTTT. This gives the protein CSVDVLTEAFF.

This clonotype has only a few counts. V is TRBV27 and J is TRBJ2-3; TRBD1 might be the D (6 bases). Looked up from germline, CDR1 is MNHEY and CDR2 is SMNVEV (reference sequence). This CDR3 is 17 amino acids long. V lost 1 base and J 0 bases, leaving 14 bases between the germline ends. Written as DNA, the CDR3 is TGTGCCAGCAGTTTATGGGGGCCCCCGTCTAGCACAGATACGCAGTATTTT. It translates to CASSLWGPPSSTDTQYF.

The gene calls are TRBV7-9 and TRBJ2-3; the D gene could be TRBD1 or TRBD2 (5 bases each). The CDR3 consists of 17 residues. V was pared by 5 bases and J by 0 bases, with 18 bases between. CDR1 and CDR2 (germline): SEHNR, FQNEAQ (reference sequence). As DNA, the CDR3 is TGTGCCAGCAGCCTTAAATCCGGGGCAGTGAGCACAGATACGCAGTATTTT. This gives the protein CASSLKSGAVSTDTQYF.

The genes are TRBV6-2 or TRBV6-3 and TRBJ2-7; possibly TRBD2 for D (5 bases). Germline CDR1 reads MNHEY; CDR2 reads SVGEGT. V dropped 4 bases and J dropped 3 bases, with 13 bases sitting between them. The CDR3 loop spans 14 amino acids. The CDR3 sequence: CASSSTAGDYEQYF. CDR3 nucleotide sequence: TGTGCCAGCAGTTCTACGGCGGGTGACTACGAGCAGTACTTC.

This clonotype occurred many times. This chain connects TRBV6-1 to TRBJ2-6; D is undetermined. The CDR3 sequence is 13 residues long. V dropped 6 bases and J dropped 5 bases, with 8 bases sitting between them. Looked up from germline, CDR1 is MNHNS and CDR2 is SASEGT. Here the CDR3 DNA reads TGTGCCAGCAGACTGGATTGGGCCAACGTCCTGACTTTC. This gives the protein CASRLDWANVLTF.

This clonotype has only a few counts. The chain links TRBV10-3 to TRBJ2-3, with 9 bases matching TRBD2. The V gene end was trimmed by 6 bases and the J gene end by 6 bases; junction bases not matched to a gene: 10. The CDR3 has 15 amino acids. From germline, CDR1 is ENHRY and CDR2 SYGVKD. The CDR3 region is CAIRGLAGVSDTQYF. The CDR3 region has the DNA TGTGCCATCAGGGGATTAGCGGGAGTGTCGGATACGCAGTATTTT.

This chain connects TRBV7-3 to TRBJ2-2; D unresolved. The V gene lost 2 bases and the J gene lost 1 base, with 8 bases spanning the gap. Per germline, CDR1 SGHTA and CDR2 FQGTGA. CDR3 size: 15 residues. This CDR3 is CASSLGGRNTGELFF. CDR3 coding DNA: TGTGCCAGCAGCTTAGGTGGACGGAACACCGGGGAGCTGTTTTTT.

J is TRBJ1-1 and V is TRBV6-5; D gene ambiguous. The length of the CDR3 is 14 residues. Per germline, CDR1 MNHEY and CDR2 SVGAGI. Trimming took 3 bases from V and 2 from J, leaving 10 bases between them. The CDR3 spells CASSYSESNTEAFF. Here the CDR3 DNA reads TGTGCCAGCAGTTATTCGGAGTCAAACACTGAAGCTTTCTTT.

V and J are TRBV7-9 and TRBJ2-5; D is uncertain. The CDR3 consists of 12 residues. The germline V gene has CDR1 SEHNR and CDR2 FQNEAQ (reference sequence). The V end was cut by 5 bases, the J end by 0 bases, with 4 bases between. CDR3 DNA: TGTGCCAGCAGCACGTACCAAGAGACCCAGTACTTC. Amino acid sequence: CASSTYQETQYF.

This chain joins TRBV20-1 and TRBJ2-1; TRBD2 is a possible D gene (6 bases). The CDR3 spans 13 residues. Germline CDR1 DFQATT, CDR2 SNEGSKA (reference sequence). V gave up 2 bases and J gave up 8 bases, with 13 bases separating them. CDR3 bases: TGCAGTGCTAGACCACTAGCTGGCTATGAGCAGTTCTTC. This sequence encodes CSARPLAGYEQFF.

The chain employs TRBV12-3 or TRBV12-4 and TRBJ1-1; 7 bases match TRBD1. This CDR3 region has 15 residues. V shed 2 bases, J shed 3 bases, and the junction held 6 bases outside the gene matches. The CDR3 nucleotides are TGTGCCAGCAGTTTAACCGGACAGGACGACACTGAAGCTTTCTTT. As protein: CASSLTGQDDTEAFF.

This clonotype has ten or more counts. The gene calls are TRBV4-2 and TRBJ1-3; 9 nucleotides align to TRBD1. CDR1 is LGHNA and CDR2 is YNFKEQ in the germline V gene. The CDR3 contains 17 residues. J gave up 1 base and V 1 base, and 5 bases lay outside the gene matches. As DNA, the CDR3 is TGTGCCAGCAGCCAAGGGACCGGGACAGGGTCTGGAAACACCATATATTTT. Amino acid sequence: CASSQGTGTGSGNTIYF.

The chain couples TRBV20-1 to TRBJ2-2; D not certain. Trimming removed 1 base from V and 3 bases from J, with 12 bases in between. This CDR3 contains 15 residues. Germline V gene lookup returns CDR1 DFQATT and CDR2 SNEGSKA (reference sequence). CDR3 nucleotide sequence: TGCAGTGCTAGAGCCCCCGGCTCCCACACCGGGGAGCTGTTTTTT. Translated, it gives CSARAPGSHTGELFF.

This chain connects TRBV2 to TRBJ2-1, with 8 bases identical to TRBD1. Germline assignment: CDR1 SNHLY and CDR2 FYNNEI. The junction had 11 bases not matched to a gene; V was cut back by 8 bases and J by 5 bases. This CDR3 is 15 amino acids long. CDR3 residues: CASGEDRGAHNEQFF. CDR3 in DNA: TGTGCCAGCGGGGAAGACAGGGGTGCCCACAATGAGCAGTTCTTC.

This chain joins TRBV4-2 and TRBJ2-2; tentatively, D is TRBD1 or TRBD2 (5 bases each). V was clipped by 4 bases and J by 7 bases, with 25 bases between them. This CDR3 has 18 residues. Germline loops: CDR1 LGHNA, CDR2 YNFKEQ. The CDR3 DNA follows: TGTGCCAGCAGCCTGACCGGGACCCCCCGGGGCCTAGGCGGGGAGCTGTTTTTT. Amino acid sequence: CASSLTGTPRGLGGELFF.

V and J are TRBV2 and TRBJ1-6, with 10 positions matching TRBD1. The CDR3 consists of 14 residues. The germline V gene encodes CDR1 SNHLY and CDR2 FYNNEI. V trimming: 5 bases; J trimming: 7 bases; junction bases outside the gene matches: 2. As DNA, the CDR3 is TGTGCCAGCAGTTGGACAGGGGGGAATTCACCCCTCCACTTT. It yields the protein CASSWTGGNSPLHF. Full variable domain (missing parts from reference TRBV2 and TRBJ1-6): EPEVTQTPSHQVTQMGQEVILRCVPISNHLYFYWYRQILGQKVEFLVSFYNNEISEKSEIFDDQFSVERPDGSNFTLKIRSTKLEDSAMYFCASSWTGGNSPLHFGNGTRLTVT.

The chain combines TRBV12-3 or TRBV12-4 with TRBJ1-1, with 7 bases matching TRBD1. V lost 5 bases, J lost 7 bases, and 16 bases stayed unmatched. This CDR3 is 16 amino acids long. The CDR3 sequence is CASSPGASQGYVEAFF. The CDR3 DNA is TGTGCCAGCAGTCCTGGTGCCTCACAGGGGTATGTTGAAGCTTTCTTT.

This clonotype was seen a handful of times. The chain recombines TRBV7-8 with TRBJ2-7, with 7 positions matching TRBD1. V dropped 2 bases and J dropped 2; count of bases not matched to a gene: 9. The CDR3 is 16 residues long. Germline values: CDR1 SGHVS, CDR2 FQNEAQ. The CDR3: CASSLPSGDRTYEQYF. As DNA, the CDR3 is TGTGCCAGCAGCTTACCCTCAGGGGACAGAACCTACGAGCAGTACTTC.

The J gene is TRBJ2-1, the V gene TRBV7-2; D gene ambiguous. CDR1 is SGHTA and CDR2 is FQGNSA in the germline V gene. There are 13 residues in the CDR3. V lost 10 bases, J lost 6 bases, and 16 bases lay in between. The CDR3 is CAIVQVIANEQFF. CDR3 DNA: TGTGCCATCGTCCAGGTCATCGCCAATGAGCAGTTCTTC.

On this clonotype: A much bigger clone sits one base away, suggesting this may be a read error. The chain is built from TRBV6-5 and TRBJ2-1; 10 bases are a match to TRBD1. The CDR3 contains 15 residues. Germline assignment: CDR1 MNHEY and CDR2 SVGAGI. The CDR3 bases are TGTGCCAGCAGGAAGGACAGGGGGGGCAGGCCGGAGCAGTCCTTC. It yields the protein CASRKDRGGRPEQSF.

This clonotype was counted ten times or more. The rearrangement uses TRBV6-1 and TRBJ2-7, with no clear D. Trimming removed 4 bases from V and 4 bases from J, with 5 bases in between. This CDR3 has 11 amino acids. In germline, CDR1 is MNHNS, CDR2 SASEGT. CDR3 protein: CASSGLYEQYF. In DNA form, the CDR3 reads TGTGCCAGCAGTGGTCTGTACGAGCAGTACTTC.